The subject of this entry is one TCR beta chain. Its cognate antigen is unknown. This CDR3 region has 15 residues. Trimming shortened V by 8 bases and J by 2 bases, and 15 bases separated the two germline ends. Germline lookup yields CDR1 LGHNA and CDR2 YSLEER. 5'RACE with constant-segment primers built TCRalpha and TCRbeta cDNA libraries with UMIs. TCRdb recomputed calls from the 5' RACE reads with MiXCR, one row per CDR3 protein. The table includes 400,000 or so distinct CDR3 sequences, about 19% detected once. The sample originates from a study of T-cell memory formation after mild COVID-19. General study results and limits: Day 15 to 85 contractors were CD4/CD8 balanced; later expanders leaned CD4+.

The source is an adult woman who had mild COVID-19 (a few samples of this study predate the infection). Cell type and time point are not known. The chain employs TRBV4-3 and TRBJ2-2, with a tentative D call TRBD1 (6 bases). Material: PBMCs or a T cell subset sorted from them (not recorded which). The CDR3 sequence is CASSPGHANTGELFF. DNA of the CDR3: TGCGCCAGCTCACCGGGACACGCAAACACCGGGGAGCTGTTTTTT.